Following are 26 T cell receptor beta chains from one sample sequenced in a study of shared clonotypes between healthy human individuals. TCRdb's copy holds only in-frame clones and misses some; the assay was immunoSEQ multiplex PCR. The sample gives 900,000 to 1,200,000 clones, approximately 78% of which show up once; 0.6% to 0.7% is in the top ten. Input material: memory CD4+ T cells from PBMCs. Subset in this sample: CD45RA-negative fraction. The receptors shown here come from a man between 18 and 29 years old in good health. Some clones in this sample may be carry-over from other donors' samples.

The J gene is TRBJ1-1, the V gene TRBV6-1; D perhaps matches TRBD1 (5 bases). V shed 5 bases and J shed 3 bases, with 13 bases lying between them. The length of the CDR3 is 14 residues. The germline V gene encodes CDR1 MNHNS and CDR2 SASEGT. This CDR3 reads CASSLRDLDTEAFF. The CDR3 coding sequence is TGTGCCAGCAGTCTTAGGGACTTAGACACTGAAGCTTTCTTT.

This chain uses TRBV11-2 with TRBJ2-5; 11 positions agree with TRBD2. CDR1 and CDR2 (germline): SGHAT, FQNNGV. CDR3 length equals 15 residues. V lost 2 bases to trimming and J lost 5 bases; unmatched junction nucleotides: 4. This CDR3 reads CASSLTSGGGETQYF. The CDR3 DNA sequence: TGTGCCAGCAGCTTAACTAGCGGGGGAGGGGAGACCCAGTACTTC.

A word on this clone: It is likely a read error: a sequence one base away is far more abundant. The genes are TRBV4-1 and TRBJ2-7; 11 bases line up with TRBD2. This CDR3 is 15 amino acids long. Losses at the gene ends were 2 bases for V and 3 bases for J; bases not matched to a gene: 3. The germline V gene has CDR1 MGHRA and CDR2 YSYEKL. Here the CDR3 reads CASSQRLAGGYEQYF. Here the CDR3 DNA reads TGCGCCAGCAGCCAAAGGCTAGCGGGAGGCTACGAGCAGTACTTC.

J is TRBJ2-3 and V is TRBV5-6, with 7 positions matching TRBD1. This CDR3 is built from 16 residues. V shed 4 bases, J shed 2 bases, and the junction held 10 bases outside the gene matches. From germline, CDR1 is SGHDT and CDR2 YYEEEE. This CDR3 reads CASSQQDRIITDTQYF. The CDR3 nucleotides are TGTGCCAGCAGCCAACAGGACAGGATCATCACAGATACGCAGTATTTT.

This CDR3 reads CASSYAHGPGYTF. In nucleotides, the CDR3 is TGTGCCAGCAGTTACGCCCACGGCCCAGGCTACACCTTC. The chain combines TRBV6-5 with TRBJ1-2; the D is unclear. Germline V gene sequence: CDR1 MNHEY, CDR2 SVGAGI. CDR3 length equals 13 residues. Trimming removed 2 bases from V and 8 bases from J, with 12 bases in between.

Notes on this clone: This sample includes further DNA sequences coding for the same CDR3. In nucleotides, the CDR3 is TGTGCCAGCAGCTTAGGTGGGCCCGCAGATACGCAGTATTTT. As protein: CASSLGGPADTQYF. This chain joins TRBV7-3 and TRBJ2-3; D remains ambiguous. CDR3 size: 14 residues. The V end lost 2 bases, the J end lost 4 bases, and 10 bases lay between the germline ends. Germline V gene data show CDR1 as SGHTA and CDR2 as FQGTGA.

The V gene is TRBV27, the J gene TRBJ2-2; D is unclear. V lost 5 bases and J 4 bases, leaving 11 bases between the germline ends. The CDR3 loop spans 14 amino acids. The germline CDR1 and CDR2 sequences are MNHEY and SMNVEV (reference sequence). The CDR3 loop reads CASSLGRLTGELFF. CDR3 bases: TGTGCCAGCAGTCTAGGGCGGCTCACCGGGGAGCTGTTTTTT.

This clone was detected only once. The gene calls are TRBV13 and TRBJ2-1; TRBD2 matches 10 bases. Germline-derived CDR1 and CDR2 are PRHDT and FYEKMQ (reference sequence). The junction had 9 bases not matched to a gene; V was cut back by 5 bases and J by 5 bases. The CDR3 spans 16 residues. The CDR3 sequence: CASSPRAGGRDNEQFF. The CDR3 nucleotides are TGTGCCAGCAGCCCACGAGCGGGAGGGCGAGACAATGAGCAGTTCTTC.

CDR3 in amino acids: CASSLSGKKKLFF. CDR3 DNA sequence: TGTGCCAGCAGTTTAAGCGGAAAGAAGAAACTGTTTTTT. This sequence joins TRBV28 and TRBJ1-4; D call uncertain. The ends were cut back, 2 bases at V and 11 bases at J, with 12 bases in the middle. The CDR3 is made up of 13 amino acids. Germline V gives CDR1 MDHEN, CDR2 SYDVKM.

The gene calls are TRBV7-9 and TRBJ1-1, with D maybe TRBD1 (6 bases). Germline lookup yields CDR1 SEHNR and CDR2 FQNEAQ (reference sequence). This CDR3 is 13 amino acids long. Deletions cut 5 bases from V and 6 bases from J, with 13 bases between. DNA of the CDR3: TGTGCCAGCAGCCAACAGGGAGCGTCTGAAGCTTTCTTT. Translating gives CASSQQGASEAFF.

This chain joins TRBV6-5 and TRBJ2-7; 9 nucleotides align to TRBD1. Germline assignment: CDR1 MNHEY and CDR2 SVGAGI. The CDR3 spans 14 residues. V was clipped by 5 bases and J by 4 bases; unmatched bases: 6. CDR3 nucleotides: TGTGCCAGCAGTCCCCGACAGGGGGATTACGAGCAGTACTTC. Its protein product is CASSPRQGDYEQYF.

This chain connects TRBV6-1 to TRBJ2-1; D is perhaps TRBD1 (5 bases). The germline gives CDR1 MNHNS, CDR2 SASEGT. The CDR3 runs to 13 residues. Trimming removed 0 bases from V and 13 bases from J, with 13 bases in between. This CDR3 reads CASSEAYGALQFF. DNA for the CDR3: TGTGCCAGCAGTGAAGCGTATGGGGCCCTCCAGTTCTTC.

V is TRBV7-2 and J is TRBJ1-1, with D uncertain. Trimming took off 5 bases at V and 10 bases at J, with 14 bases between the two ends. Germline lookup yields CDR1 SGHTA and CDR2 FQGNSA. This CDR3 is built from 12 residues. The DNA of the CDR3 is TGTGCCAGCAGCCCCGGCTTAGGAAGAGCTTTCTTT. Protein sequence: CASSPGLGRAFF.

The chain uses TRBV5-4 and TRBJ1-1, with D unclear. V lost 4 bases and J 1 base, leaving 11 bases between the germline ends. The germline V gene has CDR1 SGHNT and CDR2 YYREEE (reference sequence). The CDR3 is 14 residues long. As DNA, the CDR3 is TGTGCCAGCAGCCTAACGGACGGGAACACTGAAGCTTTCTTT. Translated, it gives CASSLTDGNTEAFF.

The chain links TRBV6-1 to TRBJ1-5; no reliable D call. Germline CDR1 and CDR2: MNHNS and SASEGT. V lost 6 bases to trimming and J lost 5 bases, with 14 bases between them. There are 14 residues in the CDR3. CDR3 nucleotides: TGTGCCAGCAGGGAGGTTGCGGCCGATCAGCCCCAGCATTTT. This codes for CASREVAADQPQHF.

The chain employs TRBV13 and TRBJ1-5; D perhaps matches TRBD1 (5 bases). The CDR3 runs to 13 residues. Germline CDR1 reads PRHDT; CDR2 reads FYEKMQ (reference sequence). The V end was cut by 7 bases, the J end by 4 bases, with 11 bases between. CDR3 nucleotide sequence: TGTGCCAGCACCTTCGGGGGGAATCAGCCCCAGCATTTT. Its translation is CASTFGGNQPQHF.

The CDR3 here is CASSRLGGQETQYF. The CDR3 coding sequence is TGCGCCAGCAGCCGTCTGGGCGGTCAAGAGACCCAGTACTTC. The chain links TRBV5-1 to TRBJ2-5; D uncertain. The CDR3 is made up of 14 amino acids. CDR1 is SGHRS and CDR2 is YFSETQ in the germline V gene. The V and J ends lost 4 bases and 2 bases respectively, with 12 bases between them.

This clone was recorded a few times. The chain couples TRBV9 to TRBJ2-2; TRBD2 matches 10 bases. CDR3 size: 18 residues. J was trimmed by 7 bases and V by 1 base; bases with no gene match: 13. In germline, CDR1 is SGDLS, CDR2 YYNGEE. The chain's CDR3 is CASSVRSSGRALGGELFF. The CDR3 bases are TGTGCCAGCAGCGTAAGATCCAGCGGGAGGGCCCTCGGCGGGGAGCTGTTTTTT.

Note on this clone: This sample includes further DNA sequences coding for the same CDR3. This chain joins TRBV4-1 and TRBJ2-2, with D unclear. V lost 0 bases, J lost 6 bases, and 8 bases lay in between. The germline CDR1 and CDR2 sequences are MGHRA and YSYEKL. There are 14 residues in the CDR3. The CDR3 here is CASSQDRVSGELFF. The CDR3 region has the DNA TGCGCCAGCAGCCAAGATCGGGTTTCCGGGGAGCTGTTTTTT.

The chain uses TRBV7-2 and TRBJ2-7; D perhaps matches TRBD1 (6 bases). V was trimmed by 5 bases and J by 6 bases, leaving 8 bases between them. The CDR3 is 11 amino acids. Germline-derived CDR1 and CDR2 are SGHTA and FQGNSA. DNA for the CDR3: TGTGCCAGCAGCACAGGGCCCGAGCAGTACTTC. Translated: CASSTGPEQYF.

The chain links TRBV7-2 to TRBJ2-3, with no clear D. The CDR3 sequence is 12 residues long. CDR1 is SGHTA, CDR2 FQGNSA, per germline. V gave up 1 base and J gave up 6 bases, with 5 bases separating them. The CDR3 protein is CASSLGRDTQYF. The CDR3, as DNA: TGTGCCAGCAGCTTAGGACGGGATACGCAGTATTTT. Variable domain in full (rest from reference TRBV7-2 and TRBJ2-3): GAGVSQSPSNKVTEKGKDVELRCDPISGHTALYWYRQSLGQGLEFLIYFQGNSAPDKSGLPSDRFSAERTGGSVSTLTIQRTQQEDSAVYLCASSLGRDTQYFGPGTRLTVL.

The rearrangement uses TRBV5-1 and TRBJ1-3; TRBD1 is a possible D gene (5 bases). The CDR3 sequence is 16 residues long. V was pared by 4 bases and J by 3 bases, with 17 bases between. Germline V gene lookup returns CDR1 SGHRS and CDR2 YFSETQ. CDR3 loop: CASSQGQIIGGNTIYF. The CDR3 nucleotides are TGCGCCAGCAGCCAAGGACAAATTATAGGTGGAAACACCATATATTTT.

The chain recombines TRBV16 with TRBJ2-1; maybe TRBD2 (5 bases). Looked up from germline, CDR1 is KGHSY and CDR2 is FQNENV. This CDR3 has 17 residues. Trimming removed 5 bases at V and 0 bases at J, with 17 bases between. The CDR3 loop reads CASSDLFRDSSYNEQFF. The CDR3 region has the DNA TGTGCCAGCAGCGACCTATTTCGGGATAGCTCCTACAATGAGCAGTTCTTC.

The CDR3 reads CASSLRRDSFGGDTQYF. The CDR3 nucleotides read TGCGCCAGCAGCCTACGAAGGGACAGCTTCGGAGGGGATACGCAGTATTTT. The chain combines TRBV5-1 with TRBJ2-3, with D possibly matching TRBD1 (7 bases). The CDR3 has 17 amino acids. The V end lost 4 bases, the J end lost 6 bases, and 24 bases lay between the germline ends. The V gene's germline CDR1 is SGHRS and CDR2 YFSETQ.

The V gene is TRBV7-2, the J gene TRBJ2-5; D is uncertain. Trimming shortened V by 0 bases and J by 4 bases, and 6 bases separated the two germline ends. CDR1 and CDR2 (germline): SGHTA, FQGNSA. The CDR3 contains 13 residues. CDR3 sequence: CASSLAPPETQYF. CDR3 coding DNA: TGTGCCAGCAGCTTAGCCCCCCCAGAGACCCAGTACTTC. Together with reference TRBV7-2 and TRBJ2-5, the CDR3 gives the full variable domain: GAGVSQSPSNKVTEKGKDVELRCDPISGHTALYWYRQSLGQGLEFLIYFQGNSAPDKSGLPSDRFSAERTGGSVSTLTIQRTQQEDSAVYLCASSLAPPETQYFGPGTRLLVL.

The J gene is TRBJ1-4, the V gene TRBV6-4, with 9 bases identical to TRBD1. V lost 10 bases, J lost 5 bases, and 5 bases stayed unmatched. From germline, CDR1 is MRHNA and CDR2 SNTAGT. This CDR3 is 13 amino acids long. The CDR3 protein is CAIKDRGNEKLFF. In DNA, the CDR3 is TGTGCCATCAAGGACAGGGGAAATGAAAAACTGTTTTTT.